This TCR beta chain was captured by sequencing in a study of blood T cells in healthy people across ages (dated by TCRdb to between 2015 and 2016). With respect to the entire study: In model experiments, roughly one uniquely barcoded TCR beta cDNA molecule per two T cells was captured by template switching. Donors were grouped into four age groups: young (average 16 years), middle-aged (39), aged (around 62) and long-lived (just over 80). To avoid experimental bias, donors of different ages were distributed randomly across sequencing lanes. Using deep sequencing normalized with unique cDNA molecular identifiers, the study measured how TCR beta repertoire diversity changes with age. Two additional independent replicas of 1 million unique cDNA reads from the same blood draw were analyzed for two donors (one aged 18 to 29 and one aged 80 or older). What the research found in general, with its limitations: Compared with the aged group, more naive CD4+ T cells, fewer expanded clones and increased TCR diversity were shown by the long-lived group, suggesting age selection. Estimates of total diversity based on one million sequenced T cells were considered lower bounds and underestimates. Observed TCR beta diversity correlated strongly with the percentage of naive T cells measured by flow cytometry. Because profiling used bulk unsorted PBMCs, naive and antigen-experienced compartments could not be compared conclusively. Observed TCR beta diversity per million T cells fell roughly linearly with age, and a significant reduction was already apparent by age around 36. Donor CMV infection status was unknown, potentially confounding age-related changes in expanded clonotypes.

The CDR3 holds 12 amino acids from the cysteine to the phenylalanine. The DNA shown is the 36-base CDR3, in frame from base 1. The germline V gene supplies CDR1 MDHEN and CDR2 SYDVKM. At the junction V is shortened by 10 bases and J by 4 bases, with 12 bases in between. Library generation was performed with 5' RACE. The listed sequencing device is Illumina HiSeq 2500. A second PCR of roughly 7 to 12 cycles was performed with a sample-barcoded 5' primer and a J-beta primer mix. Each TCR beta cDNA molecule received a unique molecular identifier from a template-switch 5' adaptor carrying 12 random nucleotides. Each sample yielded at least 2.5 million CDR3-containing paired-end reads. The Mint cDNA synthesis kit, primed by a TRBC-specific oligonucleotide, was used to synthesize first-strand cDNA from all RNA. After uracil-DNA glycosylase treatment, a first 18-cycle PCR used universal primers M1SS and BC2_uni_R on all cDNA. The original pipeline was this. Each sample was normalized by randomly selecting 1 million high-quality reads, each carrying a distinct molecular identifier. Instead of being binned into consensus sequences, reads that shared molecular identifiers were thrown out. MiTCR, set to a Q25 quality threshold and the strictest error-elimination algorithm, was used for CDR3 identification, clonotype clustering and error correction. Lower-bound total TCR beta diversity was estimated with a nonparametric unseen species model using Euler transformation. TCRdb applied fastp at Q25 and MiXCR to the public reads, then kept only in-frame beta chains. A single entry per CDR3 protein holds the most common genes and DNA from its merged rows. TCRdb assigned the V and J calls; the authors' analysis was not used. The sample table records about 1.4 million distinct CDR3 sequences; roughly 59% of these occur just once. The leading ten clones occupy under 8.5% of the sample.

Donors were around 37 systemically healthy Caucasian individuals from Russia aged roughly 6 to 90 years. Each donor gave 8.5 to 10 milliliters of peripheral blood, collected into EDTA-treated Vacutainer tubes. Ficoll-Paque density-gradient centrifugation was used to isolate PBMCs, with at least 6.5 million obtained per sample. Total RNA was extracted from PBMCs with Trizol reagent, with at least 5 micrograms obtained per sample. The percentages of naive CD45RAhigh/CD27high T cells were determined by flow cytometry on a PBMC aliquot from every donor. In the case of this clonotype: Its binding antigen is unknown. No quality values exist for individual bases; no much larger clone is one base distant.

The sequence links TRBV28 to TRBJ2-3; the D gene is not confidently resolved. The receptor was derived from a man younger than 35 in good health. Input material: blood. Here is the DNA: TGTGCCAACGGAGAGGCCGCAGATACGCAGTATTTT. The encoded protein is CANGEAADTQYF.